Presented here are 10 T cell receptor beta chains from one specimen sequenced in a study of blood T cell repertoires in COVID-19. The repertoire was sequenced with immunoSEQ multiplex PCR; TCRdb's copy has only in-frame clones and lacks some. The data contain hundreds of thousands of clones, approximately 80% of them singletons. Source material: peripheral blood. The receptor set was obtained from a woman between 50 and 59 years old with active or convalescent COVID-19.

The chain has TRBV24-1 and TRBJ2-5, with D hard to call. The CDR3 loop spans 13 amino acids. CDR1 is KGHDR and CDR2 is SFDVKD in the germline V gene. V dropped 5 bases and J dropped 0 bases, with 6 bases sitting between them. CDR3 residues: CATSVRNQETQYF. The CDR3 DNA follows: TGTGCCACCAGTGTCAGGAACCAAGAGACCCAGTACTTC.

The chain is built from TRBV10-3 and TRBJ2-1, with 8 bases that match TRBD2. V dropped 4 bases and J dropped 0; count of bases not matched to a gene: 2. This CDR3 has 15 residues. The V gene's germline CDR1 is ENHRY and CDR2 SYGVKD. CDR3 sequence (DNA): TGTGCCATCAGTGCCGGGGGGGTCTCCTACAATGAGCAGTTCTTC. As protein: CAISAGGVSYNEQFF.

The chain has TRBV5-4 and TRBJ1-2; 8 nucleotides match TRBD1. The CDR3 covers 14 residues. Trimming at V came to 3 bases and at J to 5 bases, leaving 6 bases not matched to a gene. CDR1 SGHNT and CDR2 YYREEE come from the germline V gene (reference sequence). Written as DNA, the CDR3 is TGTGCCAGCAGCTACGACAGGGGTGGATATGGCTACACCTTC. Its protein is CASSYDRGGYGYTF.

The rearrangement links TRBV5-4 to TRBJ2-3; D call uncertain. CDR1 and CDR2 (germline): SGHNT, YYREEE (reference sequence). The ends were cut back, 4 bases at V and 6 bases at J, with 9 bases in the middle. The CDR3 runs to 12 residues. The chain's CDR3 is CASSAARDTQYF. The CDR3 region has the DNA TGTGCCAGCAGCGCAGCGAGGGATACGCAGTATTTT. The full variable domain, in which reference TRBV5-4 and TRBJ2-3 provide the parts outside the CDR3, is ETGVTQSPTHLIKTRGQQVTLRCSSQSGHNTVSWYQQALGQGPQFIFQYYREEENGRGNFPPRFSGLQFPNYSSELNVNALELDDSALYLCASSAARDTQYFGPGTRLTVL.

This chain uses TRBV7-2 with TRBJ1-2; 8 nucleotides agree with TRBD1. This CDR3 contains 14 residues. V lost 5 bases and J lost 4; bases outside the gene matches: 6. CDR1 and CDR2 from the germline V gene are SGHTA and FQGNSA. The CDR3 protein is CASSMDRVPYGYTF. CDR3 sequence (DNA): TGTGCCAGCAGCATGGACAGGGTTCCCTATGGCTACACCTTC.

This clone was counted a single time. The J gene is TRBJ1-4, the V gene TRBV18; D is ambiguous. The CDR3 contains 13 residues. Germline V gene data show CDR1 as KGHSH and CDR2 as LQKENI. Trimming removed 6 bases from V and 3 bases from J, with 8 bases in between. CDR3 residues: CASSAVANEKLFF. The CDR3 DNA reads TGTGCCAGCTCGGCCGTGGCTAATGAAAAACTGTTTTTT.

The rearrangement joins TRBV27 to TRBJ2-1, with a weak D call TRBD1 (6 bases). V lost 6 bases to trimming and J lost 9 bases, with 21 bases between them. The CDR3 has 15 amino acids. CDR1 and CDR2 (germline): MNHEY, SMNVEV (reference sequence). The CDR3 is CASRPIDLRGTEQFF. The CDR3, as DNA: TGTGCCAGCAGACCTATTGACCTTAGGGGGACTGAGCAGTTCTTC.

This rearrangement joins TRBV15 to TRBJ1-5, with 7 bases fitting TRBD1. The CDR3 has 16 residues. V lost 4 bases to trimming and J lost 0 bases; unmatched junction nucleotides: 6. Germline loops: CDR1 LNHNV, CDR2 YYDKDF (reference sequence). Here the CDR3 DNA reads TGTGCCACCAGCATGGGGACAGTATATAGCAATCAGCCCCAGCATTTT. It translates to CATSMGTVYSNQPQHF. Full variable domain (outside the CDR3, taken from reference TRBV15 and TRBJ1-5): DAMVIQNPRYQVTQFGKPVTLSCSQTLNHNVMYWYQQKSSQAPKLLFHYYDKDFNNEADTPDNFQSRRPNTSFCFLDIRSPGLGDTAMYLCATSMGTVYSNQPQHFGDGTRLSIL.

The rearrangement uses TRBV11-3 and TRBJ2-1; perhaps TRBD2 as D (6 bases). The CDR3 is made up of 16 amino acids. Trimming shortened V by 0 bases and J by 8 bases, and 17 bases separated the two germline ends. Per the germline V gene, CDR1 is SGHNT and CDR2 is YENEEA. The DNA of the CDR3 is TGTGCCAGCAGCTTAGATCAGACCGCTCGCGGGGATGAGCAGTTCTTC. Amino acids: CASSLDQTARGDEQFF.

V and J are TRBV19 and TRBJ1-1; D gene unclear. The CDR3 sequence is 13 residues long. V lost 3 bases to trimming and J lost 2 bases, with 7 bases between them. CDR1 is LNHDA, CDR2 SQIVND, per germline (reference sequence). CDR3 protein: CASSMQANTEAFF. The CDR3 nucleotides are TGTGCCAGTAGTATGCAGGCCAACACTGAAGCTTTCTTT.